These 22 T cell receptor beta chains came from one sample sequenced in a study of cytomegalovirus exposure and HLA in healthy donors. The table came from immunoSEQ multiplex PCR; TCRdb's copy has only in-frame clones and leaves some out. The sample has about 360,000 clones, roughly 90% seen once; the top ten hold under 0.95%. The sequenced material came from PBMCs. These receptors all come from a woman aged 18-29 years in good health and CMV-seronegative.

This chain uses TRBV28 with TRBJ2-3; TRBD1 aligns across 10 bases. In germline, CDR1 is MDHEN, CDR2 SYDVKM. With 5 bases clipped from V and 7 bases from J, the junction kept 9 bases outside the gene matches. CDR3 size: 15 residues. DNA for the CDR3: TGTGCCAGCAGTGACAGGGGGCTCATCCCAAATACGCAGTATTTT. Translating gives CASSDRGLIPNTQYF.

The chain recombines TRBV28 with TRBJ1-4, with TRBD1 matching 8 bases. After removal of 11 bases from V and 3 bases from J, the junction contained 5 bases not matched to a gene. CDR3 length: 13 residues. Germline values: CDR1 MDHEN, CDR2 SYDVKM. CDR3 nucleotide sequence: TGTGCCTCACAGGGGGGGTCTAATGAAAAACTGTTTTTT. Protein product: CASQGGSNEKLFF.

The rearrangement joins TRBV11-1 to TRBJ1-1; the D is unclear. V was pared by 6 bases and J by 1 base, with 9 bases between. The germline V gene has CDR1 SGHAT and CDR2 FQDESV (reference sequence). This CDR3 has 13 residues. CDR3 bases: TGTGCCAGCAGAGTCTCGGGGAACACTGAAGCTTTCTTT. The encoded protein is CASRVSGNTEAFF.

Comment on this clone: This specimen includes other DNA sequences encoding the same CDR3. The CDR3 DNA reads TGTGCCAGCAGCCCAGGACAGAGCAATCAGCCCCAGCATTTT. Translated: CASSPGQSNQPQHF. The chain links TRBV27 to TRBJ1-5, with D perhaps matching TRBD1 (6 bases). CDR1 and CDR2 (germline): MNHEY, SMNVEV (reference sequence). The CDR3 sequence is 14 residues long. The germline V and J ends were trimmed by 6 bases and 1 base, with 10 bases remaining between them.

The V call is TRBV6-1, the J call TRBJ1-3, with a possible D match to TRBD1 (6 bases). Trimming took off 2 bases at V and 8 bases at J, with 16 bases between the two ends. The CDR3 spans 15 residues. The germline V gene encodes CDR1 MNHNS and CDR2 SASEGT. This CDR3 reads CASSESGLPGDTIYF. As DNA, the CDR3 is TGTGCCAGCAGTGAAAGTGGGTTACCAGGGGACACCATATATTTT.

The V call is TRBV19, the J call TRBJ1-5, with 7 bases identical to TRBD1. J gave up 3 bases and V 8 bases, and 7 bases lay outside the gene matches. Per the germline V gene, CDR1 is LNHDA and CDR2 is SQIVND (reference sequence). This CDR3 is built from 14 residues. The CDR3 region has the DNA TGTGCCAGTGGAAGGGACAGAGTCAATCAGCCCCAGCATTTT. Encoded protein: CASGRDRVNQPQHF.

Only one count was recorded for this clone. CDR3 amino acids: CASSQVAAFGGEQFF. For the CDR3, the DNA is TGCGCCAGCAGCCAAGTAGCGGCCTTTGGGGGTGAGCAGTTCTTC. This chain joins TRBV4-1 and TRBJ2-1; TRBD2 is a possible D gene (6 bases). V lost 1 base to trimming and J lost 9 bases, with 16 bases between them. In germline, CDR1 is MGHRA, CDR2 YSYEKL. CDR3 length: 15 residues.

The chain employs TRBV6-5 and TRBJ1-5, with D maybe TRBD1 (5 bases). Germline CDR1 and CDR2: MNHEY and SVGAGI. The CDR3 extends over 13 amino acids. V was trimmed by 6 bases and J by 5 bases, leaving 11 bases between them. Here the CDR3 DNA reads TGTGCCAGCAGCCCCCGGGGGGATCAGCCCCAGCATTTT. Protein: CASSPRGDQPQHF.

This clone appeared once. The V and J genes are TRBV5-1 and TRBJ2-7; TRBD1 matches 8 bases. CDR3 length equals 14 residues. The germline CDR1 and CDR2 sequences are SGHRS and YFSETQ. With 4 bases clipped from V and 6 bases from J, the junction kept 9 bases outside the gene matches. The CDR3 loop is CASSPEDRVGEQYF. As DNA, the CDR3 is TGCGCCAGCAGCCCGGAGGACAGGGTAGGCGAGCAGTACTTC.

This rearrangement joins TRBV7-2 to TRBJ2-7; possible D gene TRBD1, 6 bases. The CDR3 length is 13 residues. Germline V gives CDR1 SGHTA, CDR2 FQGNSA. Trimming cost V 4 bases and J 6 bases, with 13 bases left between them. The CDR3 spells CASSSLGAVEQYF. The CDR3 region has the DNA TGTGCCAGCAGCTCGCTGGGGGCGGTCGAGCAGTACTTC.

The rearrangement links TRBV9 to TRBJ2-3, with TRBD2 as a possible D gene (5 bases). CDR1 and CDR2 from the germline V gene are SGDLS and YYNGEE. The V end lost 6 bases, the J end lost 2 bases, and 22 bases lay between the germline ends. The CDR3 sequence is 17 residues long. The CDR3: CASTPEVGSTFTDTQYF. CDR3 DNA sequence: TGTGCCAGCACCCCGGAGGTAGGGAGTACTTTCACAGATACGCAGTATTTT.

The V and J genes are TRBV6-1 and TRBJ2-5, with D tentatively TRBD1 (6 bases). The CDR3 has 14 amino acids. Trimming took off 0 bases at V and 3 bases at J, with 8 bases between the two ends. Germline loops: CDR1 MNHNS, CDR2 SASEGT. DNA of the CDR3: TGTGCCAGCAGTGAAGCCGGACAGAAAGAGACCCAGTACTTC. This sequence encodes CASSEAGQKETQYF.

The gene calls are TRBV2 and TRBJ1-5; D is unclear. V was cut by 4 bases and J by 0 bases, with 10 bases left in between. CDR1 and CDR2 (germline): SNHLY, FYNNEI. The CDR3 extends over 15 amino acids. DNA of the CDR3: TGTGCCAGCAGTGTAGAGTTACTTAGCAATCAGCCCCAGCATTTT. This sequence encodes CASSVELLSNQPQHF.

The gene calls are TRBV2 and TRBJ2-5; D not resolved. Germline-derived CDR1 and CDR2 are SNHLY and FYNNEI. CDR3 length: 17 amino acids. V lost 3 bases and J lost 5, with 22 bases in between. The CDR3 sequence is CASSDIGSTPLEETQYF. CDR3 bases: TGTGCCAGCAGTGACATAGGATCTACCCCTTTGGAGGAGACCCAGTACTTC.

The chain carries TRBV9 and TRBJ2-7; a weak D match, TRBD1 (5 bases). V was shortened by 3 bases and J by 6 bases, with 13 bases between the two germline ends. CDR3 size: 13 residues. From germline, CDR1 is SGDLS and CDR2 YYNGEE. CDR3 sequence (DNA): TGTGCCAGCAGCGGACAGCAGTCGCCCGAGCAGTACTTC. Protein: CASSGQQSPEQYF. The full variable domain, its missing parts supplied by reference TRBV9 and TRBJ2-7, is DSGVTQTPKHLITATGQRVTLRCSPRSGDLSVYWYQQSLDQGLQFLIQYYNGEERAKGNILERFSAQQFPDLHSELNLSSLELGDSALYFCASSGQQSPEQYFGPGTRLTVT.

The chain carries TRBV7-6 and TRBJ2-1; weak D call: TRBD1 (5 bases). CDR1 is SGHVS, CDR2 FNYEAQ, per germline. Trimming removed 3 bases from V and 6 bases from J, with 9 bases in between. This CDR3 spans 13 amino acids. The CDR3 loop is CASSFPDSNEQFF. Here the CDR3 DNA reads TGTGCCAGCAGCTTTCCCGACAGCAATGAGCAGTTCTTC.

The V and J genes are TRBV6-1 and TRBJ1-1; D might be TRBD1 (6 bases). V was cut by 7 bases and J by 1 base, with 13 bases left in between. Germline V gives CDR1 MNHNS, CDR2 SASEGT. The CDR3 is 14 amino acids. CDR3 loop: CASMLGGGNTEAFF. The CDR3 DNA sequence: TGTGCCAGCATGCTGGGAGGGGGGAACACTGAAGCTTTCTTT.

V and J are TRBV11-2 and TRBJ2-7; TRBD2 matches at 7 bases. The V segment lost 5 bases and the J segment 5 bases; nucleotides outside the gene matches: 12. The CDR3 consists of 15 residues. The germline CDR1 and CDR2 sequences are SGHAT and FQNNGV. This chain's CDR3 is CASSSPSGAVDEQYF. The DNA of the CDR3 is TGTGCCAGCAGCAGTCCTAGCGGCGCAGTGGACGAGCAGTACTTC. The entire variable domain, with the rest obtained from reference TRBV11-2 and TRBJ2-7, is as follows: EAGVAQSPRYKIIEKRQSVAFWCNPISGHATLYWYQQILGQGPKLLIQFQNNGVVDDSQLPKDRFSAERLKGVDSTLKIQPAKLEDSAVYLCASSSPSGAVDEQYFGPGTRLTVT.

Only one count was recorded for this clone. The chain carries TRBV11-2 and TRBJ1-1, with no clear D. CDR1 is SGHAT and CDR2 is FQNNGV in the germline V gene. Between the trimmed V and J ends, which lost 5 bases and 5 bases, there was a span of 15 bases. This CDR3 region has 14 residues. The CDR3 loop reads CASSPAGFGTEAFF. The CDR3 DNA reads as TGTGCCAGCAGCCCCGCGGGGTTCGGGACTGAAGCTTTCTTT.

The chain links TRBV28 to TRBJ2-3; 12 bases fit TRBD2. V gave up 6 bases and J gave up 2 bases; unmatched junction bases: 6. Germline V gene sequence: CDR1 MDHEN, CDR2 SYDVKM. The CDR3 length is 16 residues. CDR3 nucleotides: TGTGCCAGCAGCACCACTAGCGGGAGGACCACAGATACGCAGTATTTT. Amino acid sequence: CASSTTSGRTTDTQYF. The whole variable domain, filled in from reference TRBV28 and TRBJ2-3, reads DVKVTQSSRYLVKRTGEKVFLECVQDMDHENMFWYRQDPGLGLRLIYFSYDVKMKEKGDIPEGYSVSREKKERFSLILESASTNQTSMYLCASSTTSGRTTDTQYFGPGTRLTVL.

The chain has TRBV5-6 and TRBJ1-3; no definite D call. The CDR3 is 19 residues long. CDR1 and CDR2 (germline): SGHDT, YYEEEE. V lost 2 bases, J lost 2 bases, and 23 bases lay in between. The CDR3: CASSFGLSFGQGAGNTIYF. The CDR3 DNA reads as TGTGCCAGCAGCTTCGGTTTATCTTTTGGTCAAGGAGCTGGAAACACCATATATTTT.

The chain employs TRBV6-1 and TRBJ2-2; tentative D call: TRBD2 (6 bases). Germline V CDR1 and CDR2: MNHNS, SASEGT. This CDR3 has 16 residues. The V end was cut by 4 bases, the J end by 3 bases, with 15 bases between. As DNA, the CDR3 is TGTGCCAGCAGTGGGGGGGTCCTATCGTACACCGGGGAGCTGTTTTTT. It encodes CASSGGVLSYTGELFF.